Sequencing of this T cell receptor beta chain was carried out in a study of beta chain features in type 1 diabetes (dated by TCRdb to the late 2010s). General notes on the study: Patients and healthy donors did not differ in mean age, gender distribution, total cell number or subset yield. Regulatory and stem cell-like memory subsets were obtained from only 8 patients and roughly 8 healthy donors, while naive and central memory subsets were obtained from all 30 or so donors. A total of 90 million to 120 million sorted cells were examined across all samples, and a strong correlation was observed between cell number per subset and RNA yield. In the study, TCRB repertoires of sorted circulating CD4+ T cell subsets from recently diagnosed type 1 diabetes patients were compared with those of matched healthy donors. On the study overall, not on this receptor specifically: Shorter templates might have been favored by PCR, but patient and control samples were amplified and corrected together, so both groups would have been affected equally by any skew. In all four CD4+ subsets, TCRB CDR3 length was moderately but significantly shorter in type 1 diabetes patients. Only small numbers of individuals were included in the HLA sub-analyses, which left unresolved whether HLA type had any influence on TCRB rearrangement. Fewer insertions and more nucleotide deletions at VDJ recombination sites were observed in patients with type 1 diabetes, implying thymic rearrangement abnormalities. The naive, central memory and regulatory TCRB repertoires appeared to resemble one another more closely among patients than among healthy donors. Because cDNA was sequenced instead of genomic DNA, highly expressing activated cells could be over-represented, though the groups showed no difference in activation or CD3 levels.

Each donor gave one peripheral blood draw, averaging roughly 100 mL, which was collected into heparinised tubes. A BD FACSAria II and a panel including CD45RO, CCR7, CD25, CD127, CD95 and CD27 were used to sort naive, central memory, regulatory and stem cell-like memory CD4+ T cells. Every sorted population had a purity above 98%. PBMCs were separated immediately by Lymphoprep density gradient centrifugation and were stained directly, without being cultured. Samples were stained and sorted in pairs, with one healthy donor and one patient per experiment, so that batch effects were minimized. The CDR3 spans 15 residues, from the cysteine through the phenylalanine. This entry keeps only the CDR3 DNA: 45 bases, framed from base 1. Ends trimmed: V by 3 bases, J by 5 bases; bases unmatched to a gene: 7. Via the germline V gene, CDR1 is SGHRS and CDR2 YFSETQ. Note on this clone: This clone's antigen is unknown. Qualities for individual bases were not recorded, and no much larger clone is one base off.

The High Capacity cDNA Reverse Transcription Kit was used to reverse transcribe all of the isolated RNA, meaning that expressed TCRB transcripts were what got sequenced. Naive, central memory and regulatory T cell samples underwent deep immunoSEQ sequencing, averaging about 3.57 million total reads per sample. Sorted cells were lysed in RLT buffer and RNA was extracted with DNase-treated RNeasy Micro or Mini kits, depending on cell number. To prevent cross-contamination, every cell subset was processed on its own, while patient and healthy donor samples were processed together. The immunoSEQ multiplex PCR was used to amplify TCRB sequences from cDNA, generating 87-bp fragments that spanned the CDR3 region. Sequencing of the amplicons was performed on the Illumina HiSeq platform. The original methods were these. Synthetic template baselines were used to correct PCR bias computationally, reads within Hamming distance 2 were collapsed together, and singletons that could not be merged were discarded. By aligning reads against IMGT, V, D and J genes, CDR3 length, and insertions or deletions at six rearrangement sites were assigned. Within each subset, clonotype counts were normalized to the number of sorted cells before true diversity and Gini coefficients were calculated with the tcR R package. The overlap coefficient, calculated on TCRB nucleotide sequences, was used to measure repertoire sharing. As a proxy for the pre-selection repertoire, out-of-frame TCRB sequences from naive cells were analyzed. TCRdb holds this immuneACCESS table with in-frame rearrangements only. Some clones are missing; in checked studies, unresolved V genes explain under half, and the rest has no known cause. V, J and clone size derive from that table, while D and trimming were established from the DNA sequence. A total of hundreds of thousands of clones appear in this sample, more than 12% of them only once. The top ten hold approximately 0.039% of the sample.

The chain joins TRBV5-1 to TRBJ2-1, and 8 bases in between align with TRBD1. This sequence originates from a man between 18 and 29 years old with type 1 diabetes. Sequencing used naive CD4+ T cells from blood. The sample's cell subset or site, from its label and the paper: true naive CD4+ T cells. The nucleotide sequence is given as TGCGCCAGCAGCTCTTCGGGACAGGTGAACAATGAGCAGTTCTTC. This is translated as CASSSSGQVNNEQFF.